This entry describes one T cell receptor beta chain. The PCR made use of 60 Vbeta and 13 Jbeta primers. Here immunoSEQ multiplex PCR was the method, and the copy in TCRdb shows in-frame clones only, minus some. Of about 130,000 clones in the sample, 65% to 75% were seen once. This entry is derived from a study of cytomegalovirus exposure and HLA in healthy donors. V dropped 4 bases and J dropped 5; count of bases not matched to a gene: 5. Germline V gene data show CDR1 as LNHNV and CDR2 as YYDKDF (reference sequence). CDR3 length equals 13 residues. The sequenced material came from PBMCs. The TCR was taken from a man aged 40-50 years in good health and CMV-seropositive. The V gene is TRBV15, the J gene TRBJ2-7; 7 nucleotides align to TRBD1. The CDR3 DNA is TGTGCCACCAGCACCTACAGGGGAGACGAGCAGTACTTC. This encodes CATSTYRGDEQYF.